A selection of T cell receptor beta chains follows, all from one sample in a study of CD8 T cells in Susac syndrome. TCRdb used MiXCR to reprocess the immunoSEQ multiplex PCR reads, holding one entry per CDR3 protein. The sample consists of 100,000 to 150,000 distinct CDR3 sequences, around 96% of them appearing once. Sample: CD4+ T cells from PBMCs. These receptors were collected from a human donor in good health. Each CDR3 is given without its conserved first and last residue. Each record gives: V gene, D gene, J gene, CDR3 length, CDR3 protein. The D gene is left open where the match is weak.

>TRBV7-9|-|TRBJ1-2|10
ASGGTGYGYT
>TRBV18|TRBD2|TRBJ2-7|12
ASSSGTNSYEQY
>TRBV12-3/TRBV12-4|-|TRBJ2-7|10
ASRGGWHEQY
>TRBV20-1|-|TRBJ2-7|13
SARLEQGKIYEQY
>TRBV7-9|TRBD1|TRBJ1-4|11
ASSLGQVEKLF
>TRBV24-1|-|TRBJ2-7|13
ATSDNRDGAYEQY
>TRBV18|-|TRBJ1-5|11
ASSGTAHQPQH
>TRBV5-1|TRBD2|TRBJ2-2|12
ASRLAGEAGELF
>TRBV5-1|-|TRBJ2-1|13
ASSLSELNYNEQF
>TRBV7-2|-|TRBJ2-7|12
ASSTFRTDYEQY